This T cell receptor beta chain comes out of a study of blood T cell repertoires in COVID-19. Study context: There were acute and convalescent COVID-19 samples, and they came from the United States, Italy and Spain.

Original analysis: Amplified reference gene primers provided the basis for estimating nucleated cell counts. TCRdb's table, derived via immunoSEQ multiplex PCR, lists solely in-frame clones and lacks some. V and J calls and clone size follow that table, whereas D and trimming were derived from the DNA. The sample shows roughly 330,000 clones, 70% to 90% of them seen only once. Participant ages covered about 18 to 100 years across 25 or so US areas. Two negative PCRs, clearance, or symptom resolution were required of recovered Cohort 3 donors. Trimming at V came to 2 bases and at J to 2 bases, leaving 4 bases not matched to a gene. Germline V gives CDR1 LGHDT, CDR2 YNNKEL (reference sequence). The CDR3 length is 16 residues.

J is TRBJ1-5 and V is TRBV3-1 (or the pseudogene TRBV3-2), with 9 bases aligning to TRBD1. This TCR came from a woman in her twenties or thirties who had recovered from COVID-19. The material sequenced was PBMCs or T cells enriched from blood (not recorded which). The CDR3 bases are TGTGCCAGCAGCCAATCGGGACAGGGAGGCAATCAGCCCCAGCATTTT. Protein product: CASSQSGQGGNQPQHF.